This note documents a single TCR beta chain sequence. The source of the sample is a study of blood T cell repertoires in COVID-19. Study-wide context: Acute and convalescent COVID-19 samples came from the United States, Italy and Spain.

Authors' methods: Using reference gene primer amplification, nucleated cell counts were estimated. This table comes from immunoSEQ multiplex PCR, and its TCRdb copy is limited to in-frame clones, with some not included. V and J calls plus clone size are reproduced from that table; the DNA served to infer D and trimming. Here the sample spans around 250,000 clones, 80% to 85% being singletons. V was clipped by 4 bases and J by 7 bases; unmatched bases: 11. The CDR3 totals 15 residues. The germline gives CDR1 SGHNT, CDR2 YYREEE (reference sequence). The V gene is TRBV5-4, the J gene TRBJ2-1, with 7 positions matching TRBD2. This receptor was obtained from a middle-aged man who had been exposed to COVID-19. Specimen: PBMCs or T cells enriched from blood (not recorded which). CDR3 loop: CASSPGSSGQNEQFF. CDR3 in DNA: TGTGCCAGCAGCCCTGGTTCTAGCGGCCAAAATGAGCAGTTCTTC.